One sample yielded the 29 T cell receptor beta chains listed below, sequenced in a study of CD8+ T cells in alopecia areata. Extraction and reverse transcription of RNA yielded cDNA as the sequencing template. Libraries were prepared by immunoSEQ multiplex PCR; TCRdb keeps only in-frame clonotypes and omits some of them. The table has approximately 180,000 clones, roughly 60% seen once. Treatment in this sample: oral pan-JAK inhibitor, 5-10 mg twice daily. Sequenced material: CD4+ T cells sorted from blood, taken at week 24, from a patient treated with tofacitinib. These receptor sequences come from a human donor with alopecia areata.

This chain joins TRBV5-6 and TRBJ1-2; D might be TRBD1 (5 bases). Deletions cut 3 bases from V and 3 bases from J, with 9 bases between. The CDR3 consists of 13 residues. CDR1 and CDR2 from the germline V gene are SGHDT and YYEEEE. DNA for the CDR3: TGTGCCAGCAGCTCCGGGACGGACTATGGCTACACCTTC. It is translated as CASSSGTDYGYTF.

This clone was picked up a small number of times. The chain couples TRBV7-3 to TRBJ2-1, with D tentatively TRBD2 (6 bases). CDR3 size: 13 residues. Trimming took 5 bases from V and 9 from J, leaving 14 bases between them. Germline CDR1 reads SGHTA; CDR2 reads FQGTGA. CDR3 DNA sequence: TGTGCCAGCAGCCGTAGCGCGGGGAGTGAGCAGTTCTTC. Translating it yields CASSRSAGSEQFF.

The chain joins TRBV29-1 to TRBJ2-2; maybe TRBD1 (5 bases). The germline V gene has CDR1 SQVTM and CDR2 ANQGSEA. The CDR3 spans 15 residues. The V and J ends lost 6 bases and 0 bases respectively, with 14 bases between them. In DNA form, the CDR3 reads TGCAGCGTGCGAAAGACAGACGCGAACACCGGGGAGCTGTTTTTT. This encodes CSVRKTDANTGELFF.

This clone was found a few times. V usage is TRBV19 and J usage is TRBJ2-3; D ambiguous. The CDR3 consists of 11 residues. Germline CDR1 LNHDA, CDR2 SQIVND (reference sequence). Between the trimmed V and J ends, which lost 7 bases and 4 bases, there was a span of 6 bases. The CDR3 reads CASKVADTQYF. As DNA, the CDR3 is TGTGCCAGTAAGGTCGCAGATACGCAGTATTTT.

This chain uses TRBV4-3 with TRBJ2-2; 7 positions match TRBD1. V was pared by 4 bases and J by 6 bases, with 2 bases of the junction left unmatched. This CDR3 is 13 amino acids long. Germline V CDR1 and CDR2: LGHNA, YSLEER. In nucleotides, the CDR3 is TGCGCCAGCAGCCGGCAGGGGGCCGGGGAGCTGTTTTTT. This encodes CASSRQGAGELFF.

In its sample, this clone was seen once. The genes are TRBV29-1 and TRBJ1-2; D gene uncertain. Germline assignment: CDR1 SQVTM and CDR2 ANQGSEA. There are 13 residues in the CDR3. The V and J ends lost 4 bases and 2 bases respectively, with 11 bases between them. In DNA, the CDR3 is TGCAGCGTTGTAAAGCAGGAGAACTATGGCTACACCTTC. Its translation is CSVVKQENYGYTF.

The V gene is TRBV29-1, the J gene TRBJ2-3; TRBD2 matches at 7 bases. Per germline, CDR1 SQVTM and CDR2 ANQGSEA. This CDR3 has 12 amino acids. This CDR3 reads CSGGGSTDTQYF. The CDR3 nucleotides read TGCTCGGGGGGTGGCTCCACAGATACGCAGTATTTT.

A remark on this clone: Additional DNA sequences in this sample encode the identical CDR3. The J gene is TRBJ1-2, the V gene TRBV7-2; weak D call: TRBD1 (6 bases). The CDR3 extends over 13 amino acids. Trimming left V 7 bases short and J 7 bases short, with 16 bases between. CDR1 is SGHTA, CDR2 FQGNSA, per germline. DNA for the CDR3: TGTGCCAGCACCGAACAGGGAGGCGGTGGCTACACCTTC. It is translated as CASTEQGGGGYTF.

This clone has a single count. The rearrangement links TRBV29-1 to TRBJ2-1, with 11 bases matching TRBD2. Germline-derived CDR1 and CDR2 are SQVTM and ANQGSEA. Losses at the gene ends were 5 bases for V and 5 bases for J; bases not matched to a gene: 11. The CDR3 is 16 amino acids. The CDR3 spells CSVRGRASGGNNEQFF. In DNA form, the CDR3 reads TGCAGCGTTAGGGGTCGGGCTAGCGGGGGGAACAATGAGCAGTTCTTC.

This chain uses TRBV29-1 with TRBJ2-7; 10 nucleotides agree with TRBD1. Germline loops: CDR1 SQVTM, CDR2 ANQGSEA. Germline trimming cut 1 base from V and 4 bases from J; bases unmatched to any gene: 10. CDR3 size: 16 residues. The CDR3 nucleotides read TGCAGCGTTGAAGGCAGCCCGGGACAGGGGTATTACGAGCAGTACTTC. Its protein product is CSVEGSPGQGYYEQYF.

This chain joins TRBV5-6 and TRBJ2-1; D remains ambiguous. V dropped 1 base and J dropped 4 bases, with 12 bases sitting between them. CDR1 and CDR2 (germline): SGHDT, YYEEEE. There are 15 residues in the CDR3. CDR3 bases: TGTGCCAGCAGCTTGAGTAGGGTCGGGTACAATGAGCAGTTCTTC. This codes for CASSLSRVGYNEQFF.

This clone was counted a few times. The chain employs TRBV5-1 and TRBJ2-5; D not resolved. Trimming pared 0 bases from V and 5 bases from J, leaving 11 bases between. Per germline, CDR1 SGHRS and CDR2 YFSETQ. The CDR3 is 14 residues long. CDR3 DNA sequence: TGCGCCAGCAGCTTGGACACCCCGTGGGAGACCCAGTACTTC. Translating gives CASSLDTPWETQYF.

V usage is TRBV13 and J usage is TRBJ1-1; D ambiguous. The CDR3 length is 14 residues. Germline V lookup: CDR1 PRHDT, CDR2 FYEKMQ (reference sequence). Trimming took 2 bases from V and 0 from J, leaving 7 bases between them. CDR3: CASSLTQLNTEAFF. CDR3 DNA sequence: TGTGCCAGCAGCTTAACCCAGTTGAACACTGAAGCTTTCTTT.

This clone has a handful of counts. V gene TRBV29-1 combines with J gene TRBJ2-3, with 9 bases aligning to TRBD1. Germline trimming cut 3 bases from V and 3 bases from J; bases unmatched to any gene: 4. The CDR3 has 14 residues. The V gene's germline CDR1 is SQVTM and CDR2 ANQGSEA. For the CDR3, the DNA is TGCAGCGTTGAGGGGACAGGGAGGACAGATACGCAGTATTTT. It codes for CSVEGTGRTDTQYF.

The chain uses TRBV4-3 and TRBJ1-6; tentatively, D is TRBD1 (5 bases). CDR1 LGHNA and CDR2 YSLEER come from the germline V gene. V shed 1 base and J shed 9 bases, with 13 bases lying between them. This CDR3 region has 15 residues. Written as DNA, the CDR3 is TGCGCCAGCAGCCAAGTGAAGGGGATGAGTTCACCCCTCCACTTT. Residues: CASSQVKGMSSPLHF.

The CDR3 here is CATSRDPKSGSPLHF. The CDR3 nucleotides read TGTGCCACCAGCAGAGATCCGAAATCAGGTTCACCCCTCCACTTT. V usage is TRBV15 and J usage is TRBJ1-6; D remains unclear. Trimming left V 0 bases short and J 9 bases short, with 12 bases between. The CDR3 sequence is 15 residues long. Germline assignment: CDR1 LNHNV and CDR2 YYDKDF (reference sequence).

The genes are TRBV2 and TRBJ1-5; D uncertain. The CDR3 spans 13 residues. The germline CDR1 and CDR2 sequences are SNHLY and FYNNEI. Trimming left V 4 bases short and J 7 bases short, with 11 bases between. The CDR3 spells CASSVEGGQPQHF. The CDR3 bases are TGTGCCAGCAGTGTAGAGGGTGGCCAGCCCCAGCATTTT. Based on the CDR3 plus reference TRBV2 and TRBJ1-5, the full variable domain is EPEVTQTPSHQVTQMGQEVILRCVPISNHLYFYWYRQILGQKVEFLVSFYNNEISEKSEIFDDQFSVERPDGSNFTLKIRSTKLEDSAMYFCASSVEGGQPQHFGDGTRLSIL.

This clone was detected a few times. The chain is built from TRBV30 and TRBJ1-1; D remains unclear. This CDR3 spans 13 amino acids. The V and J ends lost 1 base and 4 bases respectively, with 10 bases between them. Germline CDR1 is GTSNPN and CDR2 is SVGIG (reference sequence). This CDR3 reads CAWSGRRGTEAFF. The CDR3 DNA reads as TGTGCCTGGAGTGGTCGTCGTGGCACTGAAGCTTTCTTT.

The rearrangement joins TRBV5-4 to TRBJ2-7; 10 nucleotides align to TRBD1. Unmatched junction bases numbered 1, after V lost 4 bases and J lost 6 bases. This CDR3 comprises 12 residues. CDR1 is SGHNT and CDR2 is YYREEE in the germline V gene (reference sequence). The CDR3 DNA reads TGTGCCAGCAGCCGGGACAGGGGCGAGCAGTACTTC. Its translation: CASSRDRGEQYF.

The J gene is TRBJ2-5, the V gene TRBV6-6; D unresolved. Per germline, CDR1 MNHNY and CDR2 SVGAGI (reference sequence). The length of the CDR3 is 13 residues. V lost 4 bases to trimming and J lost 6 bases, with 12 bases between them. The CDR3 DNA follows: TGTGCCAGCAGTTTCGGTCCACTTAAGACCCAGTACTTC. It specifies CASSFGPLKTQYF.

This clone was found a few times. V is TRBV29-1 and J is TRBJ2-1; no clear D gene. CDR1 is SQVTM and CDR2 is ANQGSEA in the germline V gene. The CDR3 is made up of 14 amino acids. Between the trimmed V and J ends, which lost 4 bases and 1 base, there was a span of 11 bases. In nucleotides, the CDR3 is TGCAGCGTTGTAAGGGAAAATTCCTACAATGAGCAGTTCTTC. As protein: CSVVRENSYNEQFF.

The rearrangement uses TRBV7-9 and TRBJ2-7, with D unclear. V lost 4 bases and J 7 bases, leaving 14 bases between the germline ends. Germline CDR1 is SEHNR and CDR2 is FQNEAQ (reference sequence). There are 13 residues in the CDR3. The CDR3 bases are TGTGCCAGCAGCTCCCGGTCGGCCTTGGAGCAGTACTTC. It specifies CASSSRSALEQYF.

The rearrangement uses TRBV30 and TRBJ2-5; no reliable D call. Trimming shortened V by 3 bases and J by 5 bases, and 16 bases separated the two germline ends. This CDR3 is built from 14 residues. Germline lookup yields CDR1 GTSNPN and CDR2 SVGIG (reference sequence). CDR3 nucleotides: TGTGCCTGGAGCGCTACTACCGCGAGGGAGACCCAGTACTTC. This gives the protein CAWSATTARETQYF.

The V and J genes are TRBV7-8 and TRBJ2-3, with a weak D call TRBD2 (6 bases). The CDR3 extends over 13 amino acids. CDR1 SGHVS and CDR2 FQNEAQ come from the germline V gene. V lost 3 bases and J 3 bases, leaving 7 bases between the germline ends. DNA of the CDR3: TGTGCCAGCAGCTTGGGGAGGACAGATACGCAGTATTTT. It is translated as CASSLGRTDTQYF.

V usage is TRBV2 and J usage is TRBJ1-4; D is uncertain. Trimming took off 6 bases at V and 7 bases at J, with 9 bases between the two ends. CDR1 is SNHLY and CDR2 is FYNNEI in the germline V gene. The CDR3 loop spans 12 amino acids. CDR3 in DNA: TGTGCCAGCAGGGACCCGGGTGAAAAACTGTTTTTT. This translates into CASRDPGEKLFF.

The chain couples TRBV7-9 to TRBJ2-2; 7 positions agree with TRBD1. The CDR3 spans 13 residues. In germline, CDR1 is SEHNR, CDR2 FQNEAQ (reference sequence). With 5 bases clipped from V and 7 bases from J, the junction kept 4 bases outside the gene matches. CDR3 nucleotide sequence: TGTGCCAGCAGCCCAGGGGGAAGCGGGGAGCTGTTTTTT. Amino acids: CASSPGGSGELFF.

This clone was found a few times. The J gene is TRBJ1-5, the V gene TRBV9; unclear D gene. The CDR3 runs 16 residues. CDR1 and CDR2 from the germline V gene are SGDLS and YYNGEE. Trimming left V 2 bases short and J 0 bases short, with 12 bases between. CDR3: CASSVGDSYSNQPQHF. CDR3 sequence (DNA): TGTGCCAGCAGCGTCGGGGATTCTTATAGCAATCAGCCCCAGCATTTT.

The J gene is TRBJ2-7, the V gene TRBV7-2, with 7 bases fitting TRBD1. Trimming at V came to 5 bases and at J to 13 bases, leaving 11 bases not matched to a gene. The CDR3 runs to 12 residues. Germline CDR1 reads SGHTA; CDR2 reads FQGNSA. CDR3 residues: CASSRPGQLLYF. The CDR3 coding sequence is TGTGCCAGCAGCCGCCCGGGACAGTTGCTCTACTTC.

The chain carries TRBV29-1 and TRBJ1-1; tentatively, D is TRBD1 (5 bases). The V gene lost 6 bases and the J gene lost 5 bases, with 19 bases spanning the gap. Looked up from germline, CDR1 is SQVTM and CDR2 is ANQGSEA. The CDR3 length is 14 residues. CDR3 amino acids: CSVPGAGSFTEAFF. CDR3 sequence (DNA): TGCAGCGTCCCCGGGGCGGGGTCGTTTACTGAAGCTTTCTTT.